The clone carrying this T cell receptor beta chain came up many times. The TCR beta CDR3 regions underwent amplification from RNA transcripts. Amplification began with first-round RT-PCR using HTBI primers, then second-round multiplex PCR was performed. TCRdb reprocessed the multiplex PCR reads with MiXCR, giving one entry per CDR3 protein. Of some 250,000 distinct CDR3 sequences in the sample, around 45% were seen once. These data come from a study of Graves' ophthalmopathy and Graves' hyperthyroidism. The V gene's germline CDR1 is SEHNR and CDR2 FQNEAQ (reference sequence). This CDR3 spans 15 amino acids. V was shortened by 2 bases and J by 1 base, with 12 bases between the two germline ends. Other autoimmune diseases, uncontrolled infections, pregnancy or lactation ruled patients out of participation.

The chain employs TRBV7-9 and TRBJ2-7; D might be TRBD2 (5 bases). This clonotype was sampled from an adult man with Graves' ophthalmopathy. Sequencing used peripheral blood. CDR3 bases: TGTGCCAGCAGCTTAACGGACTGGACTTCCTACGAGCAGTACTTC. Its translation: CASSLTDWTSYEQYF. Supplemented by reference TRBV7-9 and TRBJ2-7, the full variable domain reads DTGVSQNPRHKITKRGQNVTFRCDPISEHNRLYWYRQTLGQGPEFLTYFQNEAQLEKSRLLSDRFSAERPKGSFSTLEIQRTEQGDSAMYLCASSLTDWTSYEQYFGPGTRLTVT.